What follows describes a single T cell receptor (beta chain). Its matching antigen is unknown. These data come from a study of T cell responses to AZD1222 COVID-19 vaccine. General study points: Researchers took repertoire samples only after the peak T cell response had come. White British people made up most donors, females outnumbered males, and clonal diversity was possibly underestimated. Among AZD1222 vaccinees, only 5 or 6 were seropositive at baseline.

Here immunoSEQ multiplex PCR was the method, and the copy in TCRdb shows in-frame clones only, minus some. The table has around 100,000 clones, 88% seen once. The CDR3 sequence is 15 residues long. V was shortened by 6 bases and J by 0 bases, with 13 bases between the two germline ends. CDR1 SGHRS and CDR2 YFSETQ come from the germline V gene. The sample in question was peripheral blood, obtained 28 days after the second AZD1222 dose. The chain recombines TRBV5-1 with TRBJ2-1, with a possible D match to TRBD2 (6 bases). The sequence was collected from an adult who received the AZD1222 COVID-19 vaccine. CDR3 DNA sequence: TGCGCCAGCAATTTGGAGGGCAGCTCCTACAATGAGCAGTTCTTC. Translated, it gives CASNLEGSSYNEQFF.